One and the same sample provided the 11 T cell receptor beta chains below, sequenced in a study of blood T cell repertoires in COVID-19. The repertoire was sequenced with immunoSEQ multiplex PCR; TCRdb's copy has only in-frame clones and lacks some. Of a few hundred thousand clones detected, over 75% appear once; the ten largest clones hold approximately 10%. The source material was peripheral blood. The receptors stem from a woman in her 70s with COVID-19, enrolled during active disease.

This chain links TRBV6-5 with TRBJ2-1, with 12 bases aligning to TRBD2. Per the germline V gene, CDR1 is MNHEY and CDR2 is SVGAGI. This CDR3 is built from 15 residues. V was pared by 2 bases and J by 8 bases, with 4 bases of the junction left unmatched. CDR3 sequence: CASSYRTSGIDEQFF. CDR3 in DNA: TGTGCCAGCAGTTACCGGACTAGCGGGATTGATGAGCAGTTCTTC.

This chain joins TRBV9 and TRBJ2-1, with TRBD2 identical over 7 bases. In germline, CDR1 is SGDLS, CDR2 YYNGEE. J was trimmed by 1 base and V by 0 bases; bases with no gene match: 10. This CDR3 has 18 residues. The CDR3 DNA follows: TGTGCCAGCAGCGTAGGAGTTGATGGTAGCGGGTCCTACAATGAGCAGTTCTTC. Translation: CASSVGVDGSGSYNEQFF. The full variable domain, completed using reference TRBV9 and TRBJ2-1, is DSGVTQTPKHLITATGQRVTLRCSPRSGDLSVYWYQQSLDQGLQFLIQYYNGEERAKGNILERFSAQQFPDLHSELNLSSLELGDSALYFCASSVGVDGSGSYNEQFFGPGTRLTVL.

The CDR3 loop is CASSSWRGGYTF. In DNA, the CDR3 is TGTGCCAGCAGTTCCTGGAGAGGAGGCTACACCTTC. This chain uses TRBV28 with TRBJ1-2; D unresolved. This CDR3 comprises 12 residues. The germline CDR1 and CDR2 sequences are MDHEN and SYDVKM. The V and J ends lost 4 bases and 8 bases respectively, with 11 bases between them.

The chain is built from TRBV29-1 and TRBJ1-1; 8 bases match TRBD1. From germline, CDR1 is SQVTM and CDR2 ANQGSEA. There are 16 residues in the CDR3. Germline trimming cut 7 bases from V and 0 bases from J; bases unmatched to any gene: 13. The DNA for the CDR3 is TGCAGCGCCCTTCCCGGGACAGGAACTTTGAACACTGAAGCTTTCTTT. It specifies CSALPGTGTLNTEAFF.

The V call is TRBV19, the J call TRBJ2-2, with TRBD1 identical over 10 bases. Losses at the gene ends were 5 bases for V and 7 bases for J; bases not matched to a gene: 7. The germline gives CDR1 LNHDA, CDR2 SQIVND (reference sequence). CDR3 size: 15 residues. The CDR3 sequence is CASSFRQGADGELFF. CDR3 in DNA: TGTGCCAGTAGTTTCAGACAGGGGGCCGACGGGGAGCTGTTTTTT.

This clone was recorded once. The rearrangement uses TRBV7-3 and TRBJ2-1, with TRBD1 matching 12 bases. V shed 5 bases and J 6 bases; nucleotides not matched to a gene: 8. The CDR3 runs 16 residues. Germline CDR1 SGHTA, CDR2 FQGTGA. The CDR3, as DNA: TGTGCCAGCAGCATCCAACCGGGACAGGGGGCCAATGAGCAGTTCTTC. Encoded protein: CASSIQPGQGANEQFF. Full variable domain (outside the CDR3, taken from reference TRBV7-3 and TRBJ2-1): GAGVSQTPSNKVTEKGKYVELRCDPISGHTALYWYRQSLGQGPEFLIYFQGTGAADDSGLPNDRFFAVRPEGSVSTLKIQRTERGDSAVYLCASSIQPGQGANEQFFGPGTRLTVL.

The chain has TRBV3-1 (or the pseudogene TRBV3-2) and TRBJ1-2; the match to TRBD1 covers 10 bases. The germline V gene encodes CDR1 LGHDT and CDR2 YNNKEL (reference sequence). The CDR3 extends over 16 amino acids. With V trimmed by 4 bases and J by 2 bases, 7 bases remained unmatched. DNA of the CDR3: TGTGCCAGCAGCCCGGGACAGGGGAGTTCCAACTATGGCTACACCTTC. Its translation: CASSPGQGSSNYGYTF.

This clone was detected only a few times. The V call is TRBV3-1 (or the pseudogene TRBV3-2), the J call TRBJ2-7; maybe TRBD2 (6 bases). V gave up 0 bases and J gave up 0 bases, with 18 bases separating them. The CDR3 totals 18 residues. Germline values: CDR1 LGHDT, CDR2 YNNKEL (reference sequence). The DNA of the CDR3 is TGTGCCAGCAGCCAAGATTTGAGAGCGGGCTCTTACTCCTACGAGCAGTACTTC. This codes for CASSQDLRAGSYSYEQYF.

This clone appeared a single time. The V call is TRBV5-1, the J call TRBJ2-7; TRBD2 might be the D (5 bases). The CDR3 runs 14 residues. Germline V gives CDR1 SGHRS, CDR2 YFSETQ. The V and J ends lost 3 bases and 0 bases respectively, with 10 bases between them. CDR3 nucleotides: TGCGCCAGCAGCTCGGCTAGCACCTCCTACGAGCAGTACTTC. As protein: CASSSASTSYEQYF. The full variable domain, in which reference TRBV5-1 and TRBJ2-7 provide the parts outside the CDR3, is KAGVTQTPRYLIKTRGQQVTLSCSPISGHRSVSWYQQTPGQGLQFLFEYFSETQRNKGNFPGRFSGRQFSNSRSEMNVSTLELGDSALYLCASSSASTSYEQYFGPGTRLTVT.

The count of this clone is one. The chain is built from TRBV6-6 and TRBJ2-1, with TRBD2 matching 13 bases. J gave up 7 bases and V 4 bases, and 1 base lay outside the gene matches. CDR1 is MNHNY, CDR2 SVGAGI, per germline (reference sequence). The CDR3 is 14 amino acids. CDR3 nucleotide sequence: TGTGCCAGCAGTTTGACTAGCGGGAGGAATGAGCAGTTCTTC. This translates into CASSLTSGRNEQFF.

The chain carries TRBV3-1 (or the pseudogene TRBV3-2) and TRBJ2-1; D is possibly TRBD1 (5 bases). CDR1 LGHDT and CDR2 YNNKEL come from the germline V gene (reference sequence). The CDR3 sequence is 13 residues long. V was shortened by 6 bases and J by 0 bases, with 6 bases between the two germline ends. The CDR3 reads CASRTASYNEQFF. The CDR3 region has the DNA TGTGCCAGCAGGACAGCCTCCTACAATGAGCAGTTCTTC.